This TCR beta chain was identified during a study of blood T cells in healthy people across ages. Study-wide results and caveats: It was not known whether donors were CMV positive (a possible confounder of expanded clonotype changes).

This clonotype was counted between two and nine times. Its target is unknown. Combining a sample-barcoded 5' primer with a J-beta primer mix, a second PCR ran for roughly 6 to 12 cycles. MiXCR, applied by TCRdb to the 5' RACE reads, yields one record per CDR3 protein. Found here are roughly 800,000 distinct CDR3 sequences, roughly 25% of them singletons; the top ten hold approximately 2.9%. The CDR3 length is 14 residues. The V end lost 6 bases, the J end lost 0 bases, and 14 bases lay between the germline ends. Germline V gives CDR1 SQVTM, CDR2 ANQGSEA. This sample was shared with a second study, whose subject was T cells of mothers and their children. That work adds: The study recruited three healthy Caucasian mothers and their six children as donors. It was found that thymic selection shapes TCR recombination output similarly in related and unrelated pairs.

The receptor was isolated from a boy aged 10-17 years in good health. The chain employs TRBV29-1 and TRBJ1-1; the D gene is possibly TRBD1 (5 bases). The sample comprised blood. The CDR3 here is CSVNMGRVNTEAFF. CDR3 nucleotide sequence: TGCAGCGTCAACATGGGCAGGGTGAACACTGAAGCTTTCTTT.